This is a list of T cell receptor beta chains from one sample in a study of shared clonotypes between healthy human individuals. This table comes from immunoSEQ multiplex PCR, and its TCRdb copy is limited to in-frame clones, with some not included. The table includes roughly 2.2 million clones, just over 90% detected once. Source material: naive CD4+ T cells from PBMCs. The source of these receptors is a man younger than 35 in good health. Some clones in this sample may be carry-over from other donors' samples. CDR3s include the opening cysteine and the closing phenylalanine or tryptophan.

V gene	J gene	CDR3 protein
TRBV6-4	TRBJ2-1	CASSDSGGPPYNEQFF
TRBV9	TRBJ2-5	CASSRPGRETQYF
TRBV18	TRBJ1-2	CASSPVSGQALNYGYTF
TRBV5-4	TRBJ2-1	CASSLATGGAYNEQFF
TRBV28	TRBJ2-3	CASSHYSTDTQYF
TRBV4-2	TRBJ1-2	CASSQDLMGNYYGYTF
TRBV5-1	TRBJ2-1	CASSLIAGVDNEQFF
TRBV28	TRBJ1-1	CASSLSEGTALNTEAFF
TRBV7-3	TRBJ1-1	CASSQGGYTEAFF
TRBV28	TRBJ2-2	CASSPGRRNTGELFF
TRBV19	TRBJ2-7	CASSMWGSGQYF
TRBV6-1	TRBJ2-7	CASSATQPSGRRNEQYF
TRBV4-1	TRBJ2-6	CASSQVLHHSGANVLTF
TRBV5-1	TRBJ2-5	CASSLAKGPWEKTQYF
TRBV25-1	TRBJ1-1	CASSGYRGMGTEAFF
TRBV9	TRBJ2-7	CASSVGGQLSYEQYF
TRBV18	TRBJ1-1	CASSLPFGKDEAFF
TRBV2	TRBJ1-1	CASNEGGAGWLEAFF
TRBV19	TRBJ1-2	CASSPNRVNGYTF
TRBV6-5	TRBJ2-7	CASSYQLTGTYEQYF
TRBV7-9	TRBJ2-1	CASSSLGRGSSYNEQFF
TRBV11-2	TRBJ2-6	CASSLSLSGANVLTF
TRBV27	TRBJ2-2	CASRGLDRINTGELFF
TRBV5-1	TRBJ2-3	CASSLVGGGGTDTQYF
TRBV7-9	TRBJ2-5	CASSLARGGQETQYF
TRBV11-2	TRBJ2-7	CASSLSGYRVYEQYF
TRBV5-1	TRBJ1-5	CASSTLGGLQPQHF
TRBV5-4	TRBJ1-2	CASSWDPGGLINYGYTF
TRBV9	TRBJ1-4	CASSADRGNEKLFF
TRBV27	TRBJ2-1	CASSFRQGPNNEQFF
TRBV2	TRBJ1-5	CASSAGTVNGNQPQHF
TRBV27	TRBJ1-2	CASSIREGLTPNYGYTF
TRBV28	TRBJ1-2	CASSSRGGGYTF
TRBV5-4	TRBJ2-2	CASRNTGANTGELFF
TRBV6-6	TRBJ2-7	CASSYPPGQGNTKQYF
TRBV7-2	TRBJ2-7	CASSFPTISTPPHEQYF
TRBV11-2	TRBJ2-2	CASSPNRQGELFF
TRBV29-1	TRBJ2-1	CSVERVHSYNEQFF
TRBV25-1	TRBJ1-2	CASSEWTGKVHGYTF
TRBV7-2	TRBJ1-2	CASSLTGTLGGYTF
TRBV28	TRBJ2-7	CASRLRTGGRDEQYF
TRBV6-6	TRBJ1-1	CASSPGRNTEAFF
TRBV2	TRBJ2-7	CASSWTEDEQYF
TRBV5-8	TRBJ2-1	CASSLVGSYNEQFF
TRBV5-4	TRBJ1-5	CASSPGGVKDQPQHF
TRBV28	TRBJ1-2	CASSDPGGRGSIRYGYTF
TRBV6-1	TRBJ2-1	CATSDAGTSVSNEQFF
TRBV23-1	TRBJ1-5	CASGIQYGDRSNQPQHF
TRBV27	TRBJ1-1	CASSLFAIGSPEAFF
TRBV6-6	TRBJ2-7	CASSLGLAGNYEQYF
TRBV5-4	TRBJ2-3	CASSLPTQIGTDTQYF
TRBV6-6	TRBJ1-2	CASAPADRDYGYTF
TRBV9	TRBJ2-3	CASSAPGQRPTDTQYF
TRBV29-1	TRBJ2-2	CSVEGTGLAGHGELFF